The sequence of this TCR beta chain was determined in a study of blood T cells in healthy people across ages. Study observations and caveats: The recorded TCR beta diversity per million T cells decreased in a roughly linear manner with age.

Germline CDR1 is SGHAT and CDR2 is FQNNGV. The CDR3 is made up of 13 amino acids. The second PCR ran roughly 6 to 11 cycles with a sample-barcoded 5' primer and J-beta primers. MiXCR, run by TCRdb on the 5' RACE reads, gives a single entry per CDR3 protein. The repertoire includes some 1.6 million distinct CDR3 sequences, 34% of them detected once, and around 11% sits in the top ten. This clonotype appeared a few times. Its target is unknown. One end of the junction fails to match germline, which may point to a read error. The rearrangement uses TRBV11-2 and TRBJ2-5, with D uncertain. The receptor was derived from a young woman in good health. Specimen: blood. The CDR3 spells CANSSRTKETQYF. The CDR3 DNA reads TGTGCCAACAGCTCTAGGACCAAAGAGACCCAGTACTTC.